Below, 23 T cell receptor beta chains from the same sample are listed, as sequenced in a study of T cell responses to AZD1222 COVID-19 vaccine. Data came from immunoSEQ multiplex PCR; TCRdb stores just in-frame clones and leaves some out. The sample lists around 200,000 clones; about 90% were seen once. The sequenced sample was peripheral blood, obtained on day 0 of AZD1222 vaccination. The receptors here all came from an adult in good health.

This clone was counted between two and nine times. The V call is TRBV20-1, the J call TRBJ2-7, with D unresolved. The CDR3 has 11 amino acids. From germline, CDR1 is DFQATT and CDR2 SNEGSKA (reference sequence). Deletions cut 6 bases from V and 8 bases from J, with 14 bases between. The CDR3 DNA is TGCAGTGCCGTTGTCCAGGACCAGCAGTACTTC. Protein: CSAVVQDQQYF.

CDR3 protein: CASSPNKNTGELFF. CDR3 coding DNA: TGTGCCAGCTCACCAAACAAGAACACCGGGGAGCTGTTTTTT. The gene calls are TRBV18 and TRBJ2-2; D is unresolved. Trimming pared 2 bases from V and 1 base from J, leaving 5 bases between. In germline, CDR1 is KGHSH, CDR2 LQKENI. CDR3 length equals 14 residues.

V and J are TRBV19 and TRBJ1-1, with D possibly TRBD1 on 6 matching bases. V was cut by 8 bases and J by 1 base, with 14 bases left in between. The CDR3 spans 14 residues. The germline V gene encodes CDR1 LNHDA and CDR2 SQIVND (reference sequence). The CDR3: CASGTGGANTEAFF. CDR3 bases: TGTGCCAGTGGAACGGGGGGGGCGAACACTGAAGCTTTCTTT.

This clone was counted a single time. DNA for the CDR3: TGTGCCAGCAGCTTAGGGCCCGCGGGGTACGAGCAGTACTTC. Its translation is CASSLGPAGYEQYF. The chain combines TRBV11-1 with TRBJ2-7; maybe TRBD2 (6 bases). CDR1 is SGHAT and CDR2 is FQDESV in the germline V gene (reference sequence). V shed 1 base and J shed 4 bases, with 11 bases lying between them. CDR3 length: 14 amino acids.

This chain uses TRBV6-4 with TRBJ2-1, with 7 bases fitting TRBD2. Germline CDR1 MRHNA, CDR2 SNTAGT. Trimming took 8 bases from V and 7 from J; bases not matched to a gene: 8. This CDR3 is built from 13 residues. The CDR3 DNA sequence: TGTGCCAGCTCTCTAGCGGAGACAAATGAGCAGTTCTTC. Its translation: CASSLAETNEQFF.

This sequence joins TRBV28 and TRBJ1-1; D not certain. Trimming removed 4 bases from V and 1 base from J, with 13 bases in between. The germline V gene encodes CDR1 MDHEN and CDR2 SYDVKM. The CDR3 runs 15 residues. CDR3 sequence: CASSSPGSSNTEAFF. The CDR3 DNA sequence: TGTGCCAGCAGTTCTCCGGGGTCCTCGAACACTGAAGCTTTCTTT.

The chain links TRBV7-2 to TRBJ1-4, with 7 bases identical to TRBD1. Germline CDR1 SGHTA, CDR2 FQGNSA. The CDR3 has 15 amino acids. The ends lost 5 bases at V and 7 bases at J; junction bases unmatched: 10. CDR3 DNA sequence: TGTGCCAGCAGCCCCCCGGGGACAGTAGGTGAAAAACTGTTTTTT. It yields the protein CASSPPGTVGEKLFF.

This sequence joins TRBV9 and TRBJ2-2; D is possibly TRBD1 (6 bases). Germline V gene lookup returns CDR1 SGDLS and CDR2 YYNGEE. V dropped 6 bases and J dropped 3 bases, with 12 bases sitting between them. This CDR3 is 14 amino acids long. CDR3 nucleotides: TGTGCCAGCATCGAACAGGGTTACACCGGGGAGCTGTTTTTT. Translated, it gives CASIEQGYTGELFF. The full variable domain, with the rest looked up from reference TRBV9 and TRBJ2-2, is DSGVTQTPKHLITATGQRVTLRCSPRSGDLSVYWYQQSLDQGLQFLIQYYNGEERAKGNILERFSAQQFPDLHSELNLSSLELGDSALYFCASIEQGYTGELFFGEGSRLTVL.

This rearrangement joins TRBV2 to TRBJ1-5; 11 positions match TRBD1. The CDR3 covers 16 residues. CDR1 is SNHLY and CDR2 is FYNNEI in the germline V gene. Unmatched junction bases numbered 5, after V lost 5 bases and J lost 2 bases. The CDR3 DNA follows: TGTGCCAGCAGTAGGGACAGGGGGAATGGCAATCAGCCCCAGCATTTT. Translation: CASSRDRGNGNQPQHF.

The V gene is TRBV4-3, the J gene TRBJ2-7; D gene uncertain. CDR1 and CDR2 (germline): LGHNA, YSLEER. This CDR3 has 13 residues. V lost 2 bases and J lost 3, with 8 bases in between. CDR3 protein: CASSQILGYEQYF. DNA for the CDR3: TGCGCCAGCAGCCAAATCTTGGGCTACGAGCAGTACTTC.

The rearrangement links TRBV27 to TRBJ1-2; tentatively, D is TRBD1 (6 bases). This CDR3 contains 14 residues. Germline assignment: CDR1 MNHEY and CDR2 SMNVEV (reference sequence). V shed 5 bases and J shed 2 bases, with 12 bases lying between them. The CDR3 bases are TGTGCCAGCAGTAAACTAACAGGGAACTATGGCTACACCTTC. This gives the protein CASSKLTGNYGYTF.

This rearrangement joins TRBV19 to TRBJ2-2; D is unclear. Trimming removed 4 bases from V and 6 bases from J, with 15 bases in between. This CDR3 is 15 amino acids long. Germline lookup yields CDR1 LNHDA and CDR2 SQIVND (reference sequence). CDR3 region: CASSTNWGRAGELFF. Written as DNA, the CDR3 is TGTGCCAGTAGTACAAATTGGGGTAGGGCCGGGGAGCTGTTTTTT.

This rearrangement joins TRBV6-2 or TRBV6-3 to TRBJ1-6; a possible D gene is TRBD1 (5 bases). From germline, CDR1 is MNHEY and CDR2 SVGEGT. This CDR3 has 16 amino acids. Trimming took off 6 bases at V and 4 bases at J, with 16 bases between the two ends. The CDR3 sequence: CASSLGAVTYNSPLHF. CDR3 nucleotide sequence: TGTGCCAGCAGCCTCGGGGCGGTAACTTATAATTCACCCCTCCACTTT.

This clone was found once. This chain links TRBV27 with TRBJ1-1, with D perhaps matching TRBD1 (5 bases). The germline V gene encodes CDR1 MNHEY and CDR2 SMNVEV (reference sequence). V lost 5 bases and J 2 bases, leaving 12 bases between the germline ends. This CDR3 has 14 amino acids. The CDR3 region has the DNA TGTGCCAGCAGTGTCACCGGGGCTAACACTGAAGCTTTCTTT. Translated: CASSVTGANTEAFF.

The chain recombines TRBV7-9 with TRBJ1-6, with D uncertain. V was cut by 3 bases and J by 4 bases, with 7 bases left in between. The CDR3 has 14 amino acids. The germline V gene encodes CDR1 SEHNR and CDR2 FQNEAQ (reference sequence). CDR3 in amino acids: CASSFRDYNSPLHF. The CDR3 DNA follows: TGTGCCAGCAGCTTCCGGGATTATAATTCACCCCTCCACTTT.

The chain links TRBV2 to TRBJ2-2; maybe TRBD2 (5 bases). CDR3 length equals 15 residues. V shed 8 bases and J shed 6 bases, with 19 bases lying between them. Per the germline V gene, CDR1 is SNHLY and CDR2 is FYNNEI. As DNA, the CDR3 is TGTGCCAGCCTCTACGGTGGAGGAGGTCCCGGGGAGCTGTTTTTT. Protein sequence: CASLYGGGGPGELFF.

The chain carries TRBV11-1 and TRBJ1-1, with D unresolved. Trimming stripped 2 bases from V and 4 bases from J, with 11 bases between. Germline CDR1 and CDR2: SGHAT and FQDESV (reference sequence). The CDR3 totals 14 residues. DNA for the CDR3: TGTGCCAGCAGCTTAAGGCTCGTGGGCACTGAAGCTTTCTTT. Translation gives CASSLRLVGTEAFF.

With regard to this clone: The same CDR3 can be traced to other DNA sequences in this sample. V and J are TRBV6-5 and TRBJ2-2; D is unclear. This CDR3 has 13 residues. Germline CDR1 and CDR2: MNHEY and SVGAGI. Trimming pared 2 bases from V and 4 bases from J, leaving 5 bases between. The CDR3, as DNA: TGTGCCAGCAGTTACGGGTCCACCGGGGAGCTGTTTTTT. Its translation is CASSYGSTGELFF.

This chain uses TRBV12-5 with TRBJ2-3; 12 nucleotides match TRBD2. This CDR3 comprises 16 residues. The V gene's germline CDR1 is LGHNT and CDR2 FRNRAP. V was clipped by 4 bases and J by 5 bases; unmatched bases: 7. The CDR3 DNA reads as TGTGCTAGTGGTTCCCTAGCGGGGGGGCTTCAAGATACGCAGTATTTT. This sequence encodes CASGSLAGGLQDTQYF.

The chain has TRBV12-3 or TRBV12-4 and TRBJ1-5; 8 positions agree with TRBD1. V trimming: 6 bases; J trimming: 7 bases; junction bases outside the gene matches: 2. The CDR3 has 12 residues. CDR3 sequence reads: CASSDRGQPQHF. Written as DNA, the CDR3 is TGTGCCAGCAGCGACAGGGGCCAGCCCCAGCATTTT.

In the case of this clone: A much bigger clone sits one base away, suggesting this may be a read error. V gene TRBV27 combines with J gene TRBJ2-7; D unresolved. CDR1 MNHEY and CDR2 SMNVEV come from the germline V gene (reference sequence). This CDR3 comprises 11 residues. V was clipped by 8 bases and J by 0 bases, with 5 bases between them. The CDR3 region is CASGSSYEQYF. As DNA, the CDR3 is TGTGCCAGCGGCAGCTCCTACGAGCAGTACTTC.

This rearrangement joins TRBV6-5 to TRBJ2-7, with unresolved D. This CDR3 is built from 12 residues. V was clipped by 6 bases and J by 3 bases, with 9 bases between them. CDR1 and CDR2 (germline): MNHEY, SVGAGI. The CDR3 coding sequence is TGTGCCAGCAGCCGCCAAGGCTACGAGCAGTACTTC. Residues: CASSRQGYEQYF.

Here the CDR3 reads CATSRAWTESQETQYF. The CDR3 DNA reads TGTGCCACCAGCAGAGCATGGACGGAGAGCCAAGAGACCCAGTACTTC. The genes are TRBV15 and TRBJ2-5; D remains unclear. The CDR3 contains 16 residues. Germline V gives CDR1 LNHNV, CDR2 YYDKDF (reference sequence). The V and J ends lost 1 base and 1 base respectively, with 13 bases between them. The variable domain in full, completed from reference TRBV15 and TRBJ2-5, reads DAMVIQNPRYQVTQFGKPVTLSCSQTLNHNVMYWYQQKSSQAPKLLFHYYDKDFNNEADTPDNFQSRRPNTSFCFLDIRSPGLGDTAMYLCATSRAWTESQETQYFGPGTRLLVL.